The entry below gives a single TCR beta chain sequence along with its context. The antigen remains undetermined. The PCR was carried out with 60 Vbeta primers and 13 Jbeta primers. The table came from immunoSEQ multiplex PCR; TCRdb's copy has only in-frame clones and leaves some out. The profile shows some 120,000 clones, 80% of them singletons. This record belongs to a study of cytomegalovirus exposure and HLA in healthy donors. Study observations and caveats: TCR beta sequences reportedly predicted most subjects' HLA-A and HLA-B alleles accurately. In all likelihood, a cluster of highly shared sequence variants was a sequencing artifact.

The donors (healthy individuals) were bone marrow donors. Per the germline V gene, CDR1 is SGHNT and CDR2 is YYREEE (reference sequence). The V and J ends lost 4 bases and 2 bases respectively, with 9 bases between them. This CDR3 comprises 13 residues. This sequence was found in a male donor in good health and CMV-seronegative. J is TRBJ1-2 and V is TRBV5-4; no clear D. The sequenced sample consisted of PBMCs. Here the CDR3 reads CASSRPGNYGYTF. CDR3 DNA sequence: TGTGCCAGCAGCCGTCCGGGGAACTATGGCTACACCTTC.